The next 6 T cell receptor beta chains were all read from a single sample in a study of tumor and adjacent non-tumor tissue in lung cancer (dated by TCRdb to 2016 to 2019). RNA was isolated from bulk, unsorted tissue, and RNA quality was assessed with a NanoDrop ND-1000 and an Agilent 2100. The library was built by means of multiplex PCR. Sequenced on an Illumina HiSeq 2500. Following protocols modified from ARM-PCR, the researchers constructed TCRbeta libraries through three rounds of nested PCR with primers (Table S4). Through fastp at Q25 and MiXCR, TCRdb rebuilt clones from the public reads, retaining in-frame beta chains. Rows with a matching CDR3 protein are joined into one entry that keeps the most common DNA and genes. The sample contains 200,000 to 250,000 distinct CDR3 sequences, around 70% of them found a single time. Around 25% of the sample comes from the top ten. Input material: lung tumor tissue. The source is a man between 60 and 75 years old with non-small cell lung cancer.

Note on this clonotype: At one end the junction does not follow the germline gene, possibly because of a read error. The V gene is TRBV12-3 or TRBV12-4, the J gene TRBJ2-7; the match to TRBD2 covers 8 bases. The CDR3 totals 15 residues. The CDR3 coding sequence is TGTGCCAGTGCCTCCTCGAGCGGGAGTGCCTACGAGAAGTACTTC. Residues: CASASSSGSAYEKYF.

This clonotype was observed many times. The gene calls are TRBV11-2 and TRBJ2-7; the D call may be TRBD1 or TRBD2 (5 bases each). The CDR3 is made up of 12 amino acids. V shed 9 bases and J shed 7 bases, with 16 bases lying between them. Germline V gene lookup returns CDR1 SGHAT and CDR2 FQNNGV. CDR3 nucleotide sequence: TGTGCCAGTAGCCCGATGGGGGATGAGCAGTACTTC. Translation: CASSPMGDEQYF.

The chain joins TRBV29-1 to TRBJ1-2, with D possibly TRBD1 on 6 matching bases. The CDR3 loop spans 13 amino acids. Germline assignment: CDR1 SQVTM and CDR2 ANQGSEA. Trimming took 3 bases from V and 4 from J, leaving 12 bases between them. In DNA, the CDR3 is TGCAGCGTTGAGGGGGGGGCAGCCTATGGCTACACCTTC. The encoded protein is CSVEGGAAYGYTF.

About this clonotype itself: An end of the junction differs from the germline gene, which may be a read error. This rearrangement joins TRBV6-5 to TRBJ1-3; D ambiguous. Germline CDR1 MNHEY, CDR2 SVGAGI. The CDR3 contains 13 residues. Written as DNA, the CDR3 is TGTGCCGGCAGGCTGATGGCTGGAAACACCATATATTTT. Its translation is CAGRLMAGNTIYF.

This chain connects TRBV11-3 to TRBJ2-7; the D call may be TRBD1 or TRBD2 (6 bases each). Germline-derived CDR1 and CDR2 are SGHNT and YENEEA. The V and J ends lost 8 bases and 6 bases respectively, with 26 bases between them. CDR3 length equals 16 residues. The CDR3 loop is CASSGVVPLAPSEQYF. CDR3 DNA: TGTGCCAGCTCAGGGGTGGTGCCACTAGCCCCGTCCGAGCAGTACTTC. The whole variable domain, remainder taken from reference TRBV11-3 and TRBJ2-7, is EAGVVQSPRYKIIEKKQPVAFWCNPISGHNTLYWYLQNLGQGPELLIRYENEEAVDDSQLPKDRFSAERLKGVDSTLKIQPAELGDSAVYLCASSGVVPLAPSEQYFGPGTRLTVT.

This clonotype has ten or more counts. The J gene is TRBJ1-2, the V gene TRBV12-3 or TRBV12-4; 7 bases align to TRBD1. This CDR3 is built from 14 residues. V shed 8 bases and J 7 bases; nucleotides not matched to a gene: 13. The CDR3 DNA reads TGTGCCAGCGTATCGAGGGGGCGCCCCGGTGGCTACACCTTC. As protein: CASVSRGRPGGYTF.